Below are 14 T cell receptor beta chains sequenced from a single sample in a study of tumor-infiltrating T cells and Merkel cell polyomavirus. Looking at the study overall: CD8+ T cells recognized the Merkel cell polyomavirus KLL epitope.

Robust Merkel cell polyomavirus Large T antigen positivity by immunohistochemistry was seen in all patients' tumors. Here immunoSEQ multiplex PCR was the method, and the copy in TCRdb shows in-frame clones only, minus some. The sample yields 25,000 or so clones, around 90% seen once. The sample taken for sequencing was lymph node tissue. Every receptor here comes from a man aged 50-60 years with Merkel cell carcinoma.

The J gene is TRBJ2-1, the V gene TRBV7-2, with D possibly matching TRBD1 (6 bases). Trimming pared 5 bases from V and 11 bases from J, leaving 13 bases between. This CDR3 is 12 amino acids long. Germline V gene lookup returns CDR1 SGHTA and CDR2 FQGNSA. The CDR3 DNA reads TGTGCCAGCAGCAACCCGGACAGCCAGCAGTTCTTC. Residues: CASSNPDSQQFF.

This chain links TRBV7-9 with TRBJ2-7; the D is unclear. CDR3 length equals 18 residues. Germline values: CDR1 SEHNR, CDR2 FQNEAQ (reference sequence). The ends were cut back, 0 bases at V and 6 bases at J, with 24 bases in the middle. In nucleotides, the CDR3 is TGTGCCAGCAGCTTAGCGGCCCCCCTGAATTCAATTTTCGCCGAGCAGTACTTC. Residues: CASSLAAPLNSIFAEQYF.

The CDR3 region is CASSLGLGGTGELFF. The DNA for the CDR3 is TGCGCCAGCAGCTTGGGACTGGGGGGCACCGGGGAGCTGTTTTTT. The rearrangement links TRBV5-1 to TRBJ2-2; D perhaps matches TRBD2 (6 bases). The V end lost 0 bases, the J end lost 4 bases, and 10 bases lay between the germline ends. CDR3 length: 15 residues. Germline V lookup: CDR1 SGHRS, CDR2 YFSETQ.

This chain uses TRBV12-2 with TRBJ1-3. TRBV12-2 is listed as a pseudogene. This CDR3 is 14 amino acids long. CDR3 DNA: TGTGCAAGTCGCTTGACTAGGACTCGAAACACCATATATTTT. Encoded protein: CASRLTRTRNTIYF.

V gene TRBV11-2 combines with J gene TRBJ2-5; weak D call: TRBD2 (5 bases). The germline V and J ends were trimmed by 2 bases and 5 bases, with 18 bases remaining between them. The CDR3 is 16 amino acids. Germline CDR1 and CDR2: SGHAT and FQNNGV. The CDR3 region is CASSLRSSVRGETQYF. In DNA form, the CDR3 reads TGTGCCAGCAGCTTAAGATCCAGTGTTAGAGGGGAGACCCAGTACTTC.

The rearrangement links TRBV28 to TRBJ2-3; TRBD2 matches 11 bases. V shed 5 bases and J 3 bases; nucleotides not matched to a gene: 7. This CDR3 contains 16 residues. From germline, CDR1 is MDHEN and CDR2 SYDVKM. The CDR3 DNA sequence: TGTGCCAGCAGTCTTACTAGCGGGAGAGGTACAGATACGCAGTATTTT. It codes for CASSLTSGRGTDTQYF.

The chain carries TRBV19 and TRBJ2-5, with 11 bases that match TRBD2. This CDR3 spans 15 amino acids. The germline gives CDR1 LNHDA, CDR2 SQIVND (reference sequence). V lost 3 bases and J lost 6; bases outside the gene matches: 6. CDR3 residues: CASSITSGSGKTQYF. CDR3 sequence (DNA): TGTGCCAGTAGTATTACTAGCGGGAGCGGGAAGACCCAGTACTTC.

This chain uses TRBV4-2 with TRBJ2-2; the D gene is possibly TRBD2 (5 bases). The CDR3 runs 15 residues. The germline V gene has CDR1 LGHNA and CDR2 YNFKEQ. Trimming removed 3 bases from V and 7 bases from J, with 15 bases in between. CDR3 in amino acids: CASSQDSPSIGELFF. CDR3 coding DNA: TGTGCCAGCAGCCAGGACTCCCCCAGCATCGGGGAGCTGTTTTTT.

Written as DNA, the CDR3 is TGTGCCAGCGGAACCGGGACAGGTGGTAATGAGCAGTTCTTC. As protein: CASGTGTGGNEQFF. The V call is TRBV28, the J call TRBJ2-1, with 8 bases identical to TRBD1. The CDR3 is 14 residues long. Germline V lookup: CDR1 MDHEN, CDR2 SYDVKM. Losses at the gene ends were 8 bases for V and 7 bases for J; bases not matched to a gene: 10.

The V call is TRBV9, the J call TRBJ2-1, with TRBD2 matching over 8 bases. Trimming removed 0 bases from V and 5 bases from J; junction bases left unmatched: 4. The CDR3 totals 15 residues. Germline values: CDR1 SGDLS, CDR2 YYNGEE. In nucleotides, the CDR3 is TGTGCCAGCAGCGTAGGGCTAGCGGGCAACAATGAGCAGTTCTTC. This gives the protein CASSVGLAGNNEQFF.

V usage is TRBV9 and J usage is TRBJ2-7, with D perhaps matching TRBD1 (5 bases). Germline V gene data show CDR1 as SGDLS and CDR2 as YYNGEE. The CDR3 spans 15 residues. V lost 0 bases and J lost 4, with 14 bases in between. The CDR3: CASSVGQGSFYEQYF. CDR3 coding DNA: TGTGCCAGCAGCGTAGGGCAGGGTAGTTTTTACGAGCAGTACTTC.

The CDR3 reads CASSRGWQFYEQYF. In DNA form, the CDR3 reads TGTGCCAGCAGCAGAGGTTGGCAGTTCTACGAGCAGTACTTC. The chain joins TRBV6-4 to TRBJ2-7; D unclear. The V gene's germline CDR1 is MRHNA and CDR2 SNTAGT. V was clipped by 6 bases and J by 3 bases, with 15 bases between them. This CDR3 comprises 14 residues.

The V and J genes are TRBV7-9 and TRBJ1-5; 12 bases are shared with TRBD1. V gave up 5 bases and J gave up 6 bases; unmatched junction bases: 8. Germline CDR1 reads SEHNR; CDR2 reads FQNEAQ (reference sequence). This CDR3 comprises 16 residues. This chain's CDR3 is CASSHSGQGAVQPQHF. CDR3 DNA sequence: TGTGCCAGCAGCCACTCGGGACAGGGGGCCGTTCAGCCCCAGCATTTT.

The count of this clone is one. This sequence joins TRBV6-1 and TRBJ1-5, with D perhaps TRBD1 (6 bases). CDR1 is MNHNS and CDR2 is SASEGT in the germline V gene. Trimming pared 7 bases from V and 7 bases from J, leaving 20 bases between. The CDR3 consists of 15 residues. CDR3 in amino acids: CASTTTRGGQQPQHF. The DNA of the CDR3 is TGTGCCAGCACTACCACTCGTGGGGGCCAGCAGCCCCAGCATTTT.